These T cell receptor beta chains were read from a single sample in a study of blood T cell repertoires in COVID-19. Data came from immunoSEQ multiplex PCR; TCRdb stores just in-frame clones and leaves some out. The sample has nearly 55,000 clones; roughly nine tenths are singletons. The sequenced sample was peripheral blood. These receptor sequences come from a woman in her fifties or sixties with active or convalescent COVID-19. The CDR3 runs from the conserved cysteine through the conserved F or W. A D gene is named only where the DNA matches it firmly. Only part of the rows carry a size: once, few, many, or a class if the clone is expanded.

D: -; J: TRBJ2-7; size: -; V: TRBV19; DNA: TGTGCCAGTAGTACCACGGACTATTCCTACGAGCAGTACTTC; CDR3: CASSTTDYSYEQYF
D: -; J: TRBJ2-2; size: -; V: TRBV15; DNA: TGTGCCACCAGCAGAGATAATACAGTGGCGAACACCGGGGAGCTGTTTTTT; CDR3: CATSRDNTVANTGELFF
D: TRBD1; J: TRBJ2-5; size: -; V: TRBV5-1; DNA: TGCGCCAGCAGCTTGGGCGATTCAGGGGGTGGAGAGACCCAGTACTTC; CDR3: CASSLGDSGGGETQYF
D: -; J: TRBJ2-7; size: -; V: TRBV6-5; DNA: TGTGCCAGCAGTTACTCTTCAGGGGCCCCCTACGAGCAGTACTTC; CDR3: CASSYSSGAPYEQYF
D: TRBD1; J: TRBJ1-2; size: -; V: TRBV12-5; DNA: TGTGCTAGTGGCTCCGGGACAGGGAGGGGCTACACCTTC; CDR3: CASGSGTGRGYTF
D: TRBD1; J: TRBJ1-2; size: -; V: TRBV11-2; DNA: TGTGCCAGCAGGGAGACAGGGGACCCGCTCCCCTATGGCTACACCTTC; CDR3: CASRETGDPLPYGYTF
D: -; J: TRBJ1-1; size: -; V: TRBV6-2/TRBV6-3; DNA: TGTGCCAGCAGTCACGACACACGGTACACTGAAGCTTTCTTT; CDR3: CASSHDTRYTEAFF
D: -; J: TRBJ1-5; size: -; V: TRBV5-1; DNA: TGCGCCAGCAGCTTGGAAGGCCGGGTTCAGCCCCAGCATTTT; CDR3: CASSLEGRVQPQHF
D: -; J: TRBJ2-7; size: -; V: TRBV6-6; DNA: TGTGCCAGAGGTTTTCGCGGAATTCAGCAGTACTTC; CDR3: CARGFRGIQQYF
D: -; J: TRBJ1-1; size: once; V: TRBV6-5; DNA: TGTGCCAGCAGTTCCTTTATCGGCAGGGATGCTGAAGCTTTCTTT; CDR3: CASSSFIGRDAEAFF